The rows below give T cell receptor beta chains drawn from one sample of a study of T cell responses to AZD1222 COVID-19 vaccine. Assay used: immunoSEQ multiplex PCR; TCRdb lists only in-frame clones, some missing. The data hold about 140,000 clones, with 90% observed a single time. The sample was peripheral blood, taken 28 days after the second AZD1222 dose. The receptors were gathered from an adult who received the AZD1222 COVID-19 vaccine. Both conserved end residues are part of each CDR3. D genes are given only for firm matches. A row's size may be missing; if present it is once, few, many or a size class.

V gene	CDR3 length	clone size	D gene	J gene	CDR3 DNA	CDR3 protein
TRBV5-6	16	-	-	TRBJ2-5	TGTGCCAGCAGCTTGGGGGCAGGGGTCCGGGGAGAGACCCAGTACTTC	CASSLGAGVRGETQYF
TRBV28	15	-	TRBD1	TRBJ1-5	TGTGCCAGCAGTCCCCACGAAGGGGGCAGTCAGCCCCAGCATTTT	CASSPHEGGSQPQHF
TRBV2	13	-	-	TRBJ1-6	TGTGCCAGCAGTGAAGCAGAGAGTTCACCCCTCCACTTT	CASSEAESSPLHF
TRBV5-1	15	-	-	TRBJ2-2	TGCGCCAGCAGCTTGGACAGGCCGAACACCGGGGAGCTGTTTTTT	CASSLDRPNTGELFF
TRBV9	14	-	-	TRBJ2-3	TGTGCCAGCAGGGGAGCGGGTGGAACAGATACGCAGTATTTT	CASRGAGGTDTQYF
TRBV5-1	15	-	-	TRBJ2-3	TGCGCCAGCGCCCCGAAAGACAGTAGCACAGATACGCAGTATTTT	CASAPKDSSTDTQYF
TRBV6-5	14	-	TRBD1	TRBJ1-5	TGTGCCAGCAGTTTCGGACAGGGCAATCAGCCCCAGCATTTT	CASSFGQGNQPQHF
TRBV11-2	16	-	-	TRBJ2-3	TGTGCCAGCAGCTCGGCGATGTTAGCGGGCACAGATACGCAGTATTTT	CASSSAMLAGTDTQYF
TRBV19	13	once	-	TRBJ1-1	TGTGCCAGTAGTCCCGCCGACACTCGGCGAGCTTTCTTT	CASSPADTRRAFF
TRBV28	14	-	TRBD1	TRBJ2-3	TGTGCCATTGGGGACAGGGTTAGCACAGATACGCAGTATTTT	CAIGDRVSTDTQYF
TRBV6-5	15	-	-	TRBJ1-3	TGTGCCAGCAGTTACGGAGGGTTTTCTGGAAACACCATATATTTT	CASSYGGFSGNTIYF
TRBV5-5	14	-	TRBD1	TRBJ2-7	TGTGCCAGCAGCTTAAGGACAGGGAGCTACGAGCAGTACTTC	CASSLRTGSYEQYF
TRBV4-3	14	-	-	TRBJ2-7	TGCGCCAGCAGCCAAGATCTAATCCGCCGCGAGCAGTACTTC	CASSQDLIRREQYF
TRBV19	14	-	-	TRBJ2-1	TGTGCCAGTAGTATAGAACCAGACTGGCTCGAGCAGTTCTTC	CASSIEPDWLEQFF
TRBV7-2	19	-	TRBD2	TRBJ2-3	TGTGCCAGCAGCTTAGATCGTCGACTAGCGGGGGGACCCACAGATACGCAGTATTTT	CASSLDRRLAGGPTDTQYF
TRBV5-1	15	-	TRBD2	TRBJ2-1	TGCGCCAGCAGCTTGGCACTAGCGGGAGGATCTGAGCAGTTCTTC	CASSLALAGGSEQFF
TRBV2	15	-	TRBD1	TRBJ1-2	TGTGCCAGCAAACAGGGGGCCGACACTAACTATGGCTACACCTTC	CASKQGADTNYGYTF
TRBV7-2	13	-	-	TRBJ1-2	TGTGCCAGCAGCTCTAAGTTCATCTATGGCTACACCTTC	CASSSKFIYGYTF
TRBV30	16	-	-	TRBJ1-6	TGTGCCTGGAGTGTACGAGGGGACTCCTATAATTCACCCCTCCACTTT	CAWSVRGDSYNSPLHF
TRBV5-1	14	-	-	TRBJ1-3	TGCGCCAGCAGCTTGGACAGCTCTGGAAACACCATATATTTT	CASSLDSSGNTIYF
TRBV24-1	14	-	-	TRBJ1-2	TGTGCCACCAGTGGCGACGCTAAGGGCTATGGCTACACCTTC	CATSGDAKGYGYTF
TRBV28	12	-	-	TRBJ2-1	TGTGCCAGCAGTTTATCAGGGGATGAGCAGTTCTTC	CASSLSGDEQFF
TRBV10-2	16	-	-	TRBJ1-1	TGCGCCAGCAGTATCTTGGGGGGGCCGGGGTCAACTGAAGCTTTCTTT	CASSILGGPGSTEAFF
TRBV6-5	11	-	-	TRBJ2-7	TGTGCCAGCAGTCCCACCTACGAGCAGTACTTC	CASSPTYEQYF
TRBV10-3	15	once	-	TRBJ1-5	TGTGCCATCGGGGTAGCCGGTGAGGGCAATCAGCCCCAGCATTTT	CAIGVAGEGNQPQHF
TRBV30	15	-	TRBD1	TRBJ1-6	TGTGCCTGGAGTCGGACAGGGACCTATAATTCACCCCTCCACTTT	CAWSRTGTYNSPLHF
TRBV28	16	-	TRBD2	TRBJ2-2	TGTGCCAGCAGTTTATTGAGGACTAGAGACACCGGGGAGCTGTTTTTT	CASSLLRTRDTGELFF
TRBV6-5	15	-	-	TRBJ1-6	TGTGCCAGCAGTCATCGAGGGGGAGGCAATTCACCCCTCCACTTT	CASSHRGGGNSPLHF
TRBV7-9	15	-	-	TRBJ1-6	TGTGCCAGCAGCCCGGGATCCCTGGTCCAGACACCCCTCCACTTT	CASSPGSLVQTPLHF
TRBV7-2	13	-	-	TRBJ1-3	TGTGCCAGCAGGTTTAGCTCTGGAAACACCATATATTTT	CASRFSSGNTIYF
TRBV7-9	12	-	-	TRBJ1-5	TGTGCCAGCAGCTTAATTGATCAGCCCCAGCATTTT	CASSLIDQPQHF
TRBV3-1/TRBV3-2	16	-	-	TRBJ2-3	TGTGCCAGCAGCCAAGGGATGGGGATATACACAGATACGCAGTATTTT	CASSQGMGIYTDTQYF
TRBV21-1	16	-	-	TRBJ2-2	TGTGCCAGCAGCAATTATAGACACGGTGTCACCGGGGAGCTGTTTTTT	CASSNYRHGVTGELFF
TRBV5-1	16	-	TRBD2	TRBJ2-7	TGCGCCAGCAGCTTGGATTCGGCGGGAGCGACTTACGAGCAGTACTTC	CASSLDSAGATYEQYF
TRBV19	16	once	TRBD2	TRBJ2-7	TGTGCCAGTAGTCGACCGGGACTAGCGGGCTCCTACGAGCAGTACTTC	CASSRPGLAGSYEQYF
TRBV10-3	15	once	TRBD1	TRBJ2-7	TGTGCCATCAGTGACAGGACAGGGGCAGGTTACGAGCAGTACTTC	CAISDRTGAGYEQYF
TRBV28	15	-	-	TRBJ1-2	TGTGCCAGCAGTTTCCCCGGCAGAGCTAACTATGGCTACACCTTC	CASSFPGRANYGYTF
TRBV5-1	16	-	-	TRBJ2-5	TGCGCCAGCAGCTTGGTGGGGGCTAGCGGACAAGAGACCCAGTACTTC	CASSLVGASGQETQYF
TRBV27	15	-	-	TRBJ1-4	TGTGCCAGCAGGGCTCCGGGACGGGGTAATGAAAAACTGTTTTTT	CASRAPGRGNEKLFF
TRBV6-6	15	-	-	TRBJ1-1	TGTGCCAGCAGTTACTCGATGTCATCAGAATCAAAAGCTTTCTTT	CASSYSMSSESKAFF
TRBV5-8	15	-	-	TRBJ2-7	TGTGCCAGCAGTGTCCCCGGCGTCAGCTCCTACGAGCAGTACTTC	CASSVPGVSSYEQYF
TRBV12-1	14	-	-	TRBJ1-6	TGTGCCAGCGGGCACAGGGGCGCGTGCGGTCCCCTCCACTTT	CASGHRGACGPLHF
TRBV28	12	once	-	TRBJ1-1	TGTGCCAGCAGCTTCGGAAGGGGTGAAGCTTTCTTT	CASSFGRGEAFF
TRBV25-1	15	-	-	TRBJ2-3	TGTGCCAGCAGTGAATCAGGAGGGTTCACAGATACGCAGTATTTT	CASSESGGFTDTQYF
TRBV13	13	-	-	TRBJ2-7	TGTGCCAGCAGCCCTTGGCGGTCTTTAGAGCAGTACTTC	CASSPWRSLEQYF
TRBV7-9	15	-	-	TRBJ1-1	TGTGCCAGCATCTCAGGACGGTCCATGAACACTGAAGCTTTCTTT	CASISGRSMNTEAFF
TRBV7-3	15	few	TRBD1	TRBJ2-2	TGTGCCAGCAGCTCCGGACAGGGAGGCACCGGGGAGCTGTTTTTT	CASSSGQGGTGELFF